This TCR beta chain originates from a study of blood T cell repertoires in COVID-19. Study-wide background: T cells, B-cell-depleted T cells, or PBMCs provided the cDNA or gDNA that served as material.

Cohort placement rested on clinical history that participants reported themselves. The recovered donors of Cohort 3 showed two negative PCRs, clearance, or symptom resolution. V lost 6 bases, J lost 4 bases, and 7 bases stayed unmatched. The germline gives CDR1 MNHEY, CDR2 SMNVEV (reference sequence). This CDR3 has 15 residues. The table came from immunoSEQ multiplex PCR; TCRdb's copy has only in-frame clones and leaves some out. The sample records about 130,000 clones, 86% being singletons. Specimen: PBMCs or T cells enriched from blood (not recorded which). This rearrangement joins TRBV27 to TRBJ1-2, with TRBD1 identical over 11 bases. This clonotype originated in a woman aged 50 to 60 who had recovered from COVID-19. The CDR3 spells CASRRGQGAGYGYTF. CDR3 nucleotides: TGTGCCAGCAGACGAGGACAGGGGGCAGGCTATGGCTACACCTTC.